This T cell receptor beta chain originates from a study of beta chain features in type 1 diabetes. Each donor gave one heparinised blood draw averaging roughly 100 mL. This clone has just one count. The antigen is undetermined. The authors reverse transcribed all of the isolated RNA, so sequencing captured expressed TCRB transcripts. Assay: immunoSEQ multiplex PCR; the TCRdb copy retains only in-frame clones and omits some. The sample includes hundreds of thousands of clones, 25% to 35% of them seen just once. Study conclusions and caveats: Fewer insertions but more deletions were seen at VDJ junctions in type 1 diabetes patients.

This clonotype originated in a man in his late teens or twenties in good health. Sequencing was carried out using naive CD4+ T cells from blood.

Here the CDR3 reads CASSTDLGGNQPQHF. Written as DNA, the CDR3 is TGTGCCAGCAGTACGGACCTAGGAGGCAATCAGCCCCAGCATTTT. This chain connects TRBV2 to TRBJ1-5; D unresolved. V lost 5 bases, J lost 2 bases, and 13 bases lay in between. The CDR3 is 15 amino acids. Germline-derived CDR1 and CDR2 are SNHLY and FYNNEI.